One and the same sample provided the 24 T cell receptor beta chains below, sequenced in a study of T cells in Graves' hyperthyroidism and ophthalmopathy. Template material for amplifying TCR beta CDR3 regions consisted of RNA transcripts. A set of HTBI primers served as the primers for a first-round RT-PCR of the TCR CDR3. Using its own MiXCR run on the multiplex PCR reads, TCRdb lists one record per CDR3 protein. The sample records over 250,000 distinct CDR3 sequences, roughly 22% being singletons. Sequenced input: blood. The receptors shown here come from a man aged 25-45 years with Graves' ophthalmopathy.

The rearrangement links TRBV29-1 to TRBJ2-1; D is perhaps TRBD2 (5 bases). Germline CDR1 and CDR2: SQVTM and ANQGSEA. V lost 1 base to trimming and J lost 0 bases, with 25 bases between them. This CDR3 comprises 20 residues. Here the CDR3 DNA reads TGCAGCGTTGAAGGGGTGTCCGGCGGGCCGTCCAGAAGCTCCTACAATGAGCAGTTCTTC. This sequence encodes CSVEGVSGGPSRSSYNEQFF.

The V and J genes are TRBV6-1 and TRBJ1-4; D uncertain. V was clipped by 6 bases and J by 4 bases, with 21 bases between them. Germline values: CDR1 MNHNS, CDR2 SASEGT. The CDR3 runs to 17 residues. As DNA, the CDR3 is TGTGCCAGCAGCGGTCAATATTGGACTGAATATAATGAAAAACTGTTTTTT. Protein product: CASSGQYWTEYNEKLFF.

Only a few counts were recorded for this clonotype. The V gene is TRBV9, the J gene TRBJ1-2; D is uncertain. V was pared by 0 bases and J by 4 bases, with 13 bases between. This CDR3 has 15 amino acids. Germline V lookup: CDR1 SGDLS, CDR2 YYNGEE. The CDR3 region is CASSVGSSTVYGYTF. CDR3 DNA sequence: TGTGCCAGCAGCGTAGGATCCTCAACAGTCTATGGCTACACCTTC.

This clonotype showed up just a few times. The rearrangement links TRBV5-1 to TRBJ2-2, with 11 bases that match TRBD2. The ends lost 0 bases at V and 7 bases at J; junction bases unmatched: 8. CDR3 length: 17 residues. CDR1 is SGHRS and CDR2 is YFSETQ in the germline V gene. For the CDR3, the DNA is TGCGCCAGCAGCTTGGGCCATAGCGGGAGGGCCAACGGGGAGCTGTTTTTT. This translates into CASSLGHSGRANGELFF.

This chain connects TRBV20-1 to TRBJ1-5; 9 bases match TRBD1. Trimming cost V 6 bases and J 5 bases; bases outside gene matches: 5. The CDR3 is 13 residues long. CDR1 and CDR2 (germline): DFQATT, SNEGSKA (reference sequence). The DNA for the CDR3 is TGCAGTGCCACGGGACAGGGTGATCAGCCCCAGCATTTT. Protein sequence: CSATGQGDQPQHF.

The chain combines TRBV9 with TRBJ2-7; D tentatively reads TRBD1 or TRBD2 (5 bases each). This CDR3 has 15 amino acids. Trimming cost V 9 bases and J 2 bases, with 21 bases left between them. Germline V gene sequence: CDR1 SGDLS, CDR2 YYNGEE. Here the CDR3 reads CATSDFRDGAYEQYF. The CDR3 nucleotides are TGTGCCACCAGTGATTTTAGGGACGGCGCCTACGAGCAGTACTTC.

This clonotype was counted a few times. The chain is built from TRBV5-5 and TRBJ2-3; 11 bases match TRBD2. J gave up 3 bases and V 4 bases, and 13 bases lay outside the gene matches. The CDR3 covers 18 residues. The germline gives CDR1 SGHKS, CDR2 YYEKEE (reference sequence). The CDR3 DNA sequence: TGTGCCAGCAGCCGAGGAGTAGCGGGAGGGGTCCGGACAGATACGCAGTATTTT. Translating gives CASSRGVAGGVRTDTQYF.

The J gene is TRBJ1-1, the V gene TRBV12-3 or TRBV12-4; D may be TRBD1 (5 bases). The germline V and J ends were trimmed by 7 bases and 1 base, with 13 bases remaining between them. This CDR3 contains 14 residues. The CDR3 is CASNFRGGNTEAFF. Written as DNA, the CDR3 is TGTGCCAGCAATTTTAGGGGTGGGAACACTGAAGCTTTCTTT.

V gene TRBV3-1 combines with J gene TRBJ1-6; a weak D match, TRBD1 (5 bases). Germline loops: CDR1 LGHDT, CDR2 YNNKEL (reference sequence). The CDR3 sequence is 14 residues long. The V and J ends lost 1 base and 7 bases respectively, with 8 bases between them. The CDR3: CASSQGDSNSPLHF. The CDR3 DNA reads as TGTGCCAGCAGCCAAGGGGACTCAAATTCACCCCTCCACTTT.

The CDR3: CASSPQGQGSNQPQHF. The CDR3 DNA follows: TGTGCCAGCTCACCTCAGGGACAGGGTAGCAATCAGCCCCAGCATTTT. The chain couples TRBV18 to TRBJ1-5; 9 bases line up with TRBD1. The V gene's germline CDR1 is KGHSH and CDR2 LQKENI. This CDR3 is 16 amino acids long. V lost 3 bases, J lost 0 bases, and 3 bases stayed unmatched.

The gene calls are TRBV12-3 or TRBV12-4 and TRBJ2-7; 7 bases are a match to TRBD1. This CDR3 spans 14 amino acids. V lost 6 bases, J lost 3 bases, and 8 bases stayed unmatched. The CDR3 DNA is TGTGCCAGCAGGACAGGACCAGGGGGCTACGAGCAGTACTTC. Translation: CASRTGPGGYEQYF.

In DNA, the CDR3 is TGTGCCAGCAGCCCCCGCAGGAAGAACACCGGGGAGCTGTTTTTT. Its protein product is CASSPRRKNTGELFF. The chain has TRBV7-3 and TRBJ2-2; D remains unclear. Trimming took 5 bases from V and 1 from J, leaving 11 bases between them. The CDR3 consists of 15 residues. Germline V gene lookup returns CDR1 SGHTA and CDR2 FQGTGA.

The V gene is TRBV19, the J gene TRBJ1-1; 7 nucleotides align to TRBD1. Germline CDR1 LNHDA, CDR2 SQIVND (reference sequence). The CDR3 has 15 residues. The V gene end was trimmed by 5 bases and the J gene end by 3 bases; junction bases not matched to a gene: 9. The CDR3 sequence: CASSHPGGVDTEAFF. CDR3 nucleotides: TGTGCCAGTAGTCACCCAGGGGGAGTGGACACTGAAGCTTTCTTT.

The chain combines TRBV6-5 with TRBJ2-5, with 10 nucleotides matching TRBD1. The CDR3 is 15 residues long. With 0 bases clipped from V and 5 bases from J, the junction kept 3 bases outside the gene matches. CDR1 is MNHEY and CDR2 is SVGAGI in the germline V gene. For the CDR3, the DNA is TGTGCCAGCAGTTACTCGGGGACAGGGGTCGAGACCCAGTACTTC. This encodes CASSYSGTGVETQYF.

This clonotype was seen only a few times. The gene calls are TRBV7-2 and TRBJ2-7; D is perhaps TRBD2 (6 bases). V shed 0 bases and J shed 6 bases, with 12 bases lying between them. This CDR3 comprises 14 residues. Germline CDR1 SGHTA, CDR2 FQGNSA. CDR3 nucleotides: TGTGCCAGCAGCTTAGCGGTTAGGGACTCCGAGCAGTACTTC. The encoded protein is CASSLAVRDSEQYF. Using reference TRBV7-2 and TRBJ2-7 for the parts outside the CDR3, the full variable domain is GAGVSQSPSNKVTEKGKDVELRCDPISGHTALYWYRQSLGQGLEFLIYFQGNSAPDKSGLPSDRFSAERTGGSVSTLTIQRTQQEDSAVYLCASSLAVRDSEQYFGPGTRLTVT.

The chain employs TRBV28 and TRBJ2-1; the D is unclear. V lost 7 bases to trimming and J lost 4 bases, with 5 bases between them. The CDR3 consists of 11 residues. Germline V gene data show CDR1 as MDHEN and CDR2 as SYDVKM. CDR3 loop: CASNRYNEQFF. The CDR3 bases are TGTGCCAGCAATCGTTACAATGAGCAGTTCTTC.

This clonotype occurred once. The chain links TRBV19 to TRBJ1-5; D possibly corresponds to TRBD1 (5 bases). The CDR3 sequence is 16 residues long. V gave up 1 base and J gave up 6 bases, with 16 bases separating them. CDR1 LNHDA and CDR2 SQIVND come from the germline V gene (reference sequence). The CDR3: CASSIVARVGGQPQHF. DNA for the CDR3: TGTGCCAGTAGTATAGTAGCCAGGGTGGGGGGTCAGCCCCAGCATTTT. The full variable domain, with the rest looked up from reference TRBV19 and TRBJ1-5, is DGGITQSPKYLFRKEGQNVTLSCEQNLNHDAMYWYRQDPGQGLRLIYYSQIVNDFQKGDIAEGYSVSREKKESFPLTVTSAQKNPTAFYLCASSIVARVGGQPQHFGDGTRLSIL.

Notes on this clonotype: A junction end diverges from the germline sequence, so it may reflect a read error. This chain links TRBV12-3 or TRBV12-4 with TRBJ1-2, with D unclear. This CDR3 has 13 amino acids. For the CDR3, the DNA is TGTGCCAGCAGCCCTCTCACGAACTGTGGCTACACCTTC. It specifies CASSPLTNCGYTF.

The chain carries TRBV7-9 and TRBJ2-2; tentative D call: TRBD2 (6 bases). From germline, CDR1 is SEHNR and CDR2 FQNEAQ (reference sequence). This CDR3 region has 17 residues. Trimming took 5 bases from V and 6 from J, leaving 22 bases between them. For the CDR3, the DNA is TGTGCCAGCAGCCCCGCGGGGTACACAAAATCCGCCGGGGAGCTGTTTTTT. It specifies CASSPAGYTKSAGELFF.

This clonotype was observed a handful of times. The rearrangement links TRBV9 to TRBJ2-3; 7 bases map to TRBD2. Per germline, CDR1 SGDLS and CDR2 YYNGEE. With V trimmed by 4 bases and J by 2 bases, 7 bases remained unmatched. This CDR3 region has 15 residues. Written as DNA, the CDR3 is TGTGCCAGCAGCTCCCGGGACTACCTCACAGATACGCAGTATTTT. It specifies CASSSRDYLTDTQYF.

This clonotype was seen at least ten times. DNA of the CDR3: TGTGCCAGCAGCATGACTAGCGGGCTACAGAGCTCCTACGAGCAGTACTTC. This codes for CASSMTSGLQSSYEQYF. The chain is built from TRBV11-3 and TRBJ2-7; TRBD2 matches 10 bases. Germline V gene sequence: CDR1 SGHNT, CDR2 YENEEA. The CDR3 extends over 17 amino acids. V lost 5 bases to trimming and J lost 0 bases; unmatched junction nucleotides: 10.

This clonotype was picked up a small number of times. Here the CDR3 DNA reads TGCGCCAGCAGCTTTAGACCACTAGCAGCATCCGACAATGAGCAGTTCTTC. Translated, it gives CASSFRPLAASDNEQFF. This rearrangement joins TRBV5-1 to TRBJ2-1; perhaps TRBD2 as D (6 bases). Deletions cut 2 bases from V and 5 bases from J, with 20 bases between. The CDR3 extends over 17 amino acids. Germline CDR1 SGHRS, CDR2 YFSETQ.

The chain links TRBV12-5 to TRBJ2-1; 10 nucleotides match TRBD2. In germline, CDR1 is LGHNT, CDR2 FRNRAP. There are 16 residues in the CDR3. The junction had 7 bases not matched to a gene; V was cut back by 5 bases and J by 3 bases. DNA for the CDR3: TGTGCTAGTGGTCTAGTAGCGGGAGGCCACTACAATGAGCAGTTCTTC. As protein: CASGLVAGGHYNEQFF.

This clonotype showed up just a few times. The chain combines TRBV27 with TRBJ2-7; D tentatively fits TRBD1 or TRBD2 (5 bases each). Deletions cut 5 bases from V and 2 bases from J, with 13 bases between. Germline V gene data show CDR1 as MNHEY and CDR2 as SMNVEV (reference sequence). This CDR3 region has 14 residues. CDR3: CASSRNPGPYEQYF. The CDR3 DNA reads TGTGCCAGCAGTCGAAACCCGGGGCCCTACGAGCAGTACTTC.